Listed below are T cell receptor beta chains from one sample, sequenced in a study of CD8 T cells in ankylosing spondylitis. TCRdb reanalysed the 5' RACE reads using MiXCR and keeps one entry per CDR3 protein. In the table there are more than 400,000 distinct CDR3 sequences, 5.3% of which are singletons. Sequencing was carried out using blood, either unsorted or a sorted T cell fraction (not recorded which). All receptors come from a male donor with ankylosing spondylitis. Each CDR3 is given with its conserved first and last residue. The order of the fields is CDR3 protein, CDR3 DNA, clone size, D gene, J gene, V gene. D genes are given only for firm matches. The listing skips clone size in some rows; elsewhere it reads once, few, many or a size class.

CATSLPGTTYEQYF TGTGCCACCAGCTTACCGGGAACCACCTACGAGCAGTACTTC many - TRBJ2-7 TRBV15
CASSGRTATLDTQYF TGTGCCAGCAGTGGCCGGACTGCCACCTTAGATACGCAGTATTTT many - TRBJ2-3 TRBV28
CASMRTSAQETQYF TGTGCCAGCATGCGGACTAGCGCACAAGAGACCCAGTACTTC many TRBD2 TRBJ2-5 TRBV28
CASSSQGSQPQHF TGTGCCAGCAGCTCTCAGGGGTCTCAGCCCCAGCATTTT many - TRBJ1-5 TRBV7-2
CSARRQGGLGELFF TGCAGTGCTAGAAGGCAGGGTGGGCTCGGGGAGCTGTTTTTT many - TRBJ2-2 TRBV20-1
CAIRDRQSTDTQYF TGTGCCATCAGAGATAGACAGAGCACAGATACGCAGTATTTT many - TRBJ2-3 TRBV10-3
CASSPGQGSGEQFF TGTGCCAGCAGCCCCGGACAGGGTTCGGGTGAGCAGTTCTTC - TRBD1 TRBJ2-1 TRBV11-2
CASSSRRTGNTIYF TGTGCCAGCAGCTCCCGACGAACTGGAAACACCATATATTTT many - TRBJ1-3 TRBV11-2
CASSPDSSGELFF TGTGCCAGCAGCCCGGACAGCTCCGGGGAGCTGTTTTTT many - TRBJ2-2 TRBV12-3/TRBV12-4
CASSPVHRSFTDTQYF TGTGCCAGCAGCCCTGTACACCGCTCATTCACAGATACGCAGTATTTT many - TRBJ2-3 TRBV7-8
CASGETVNTEAFF TGTGCCAGTGGTGAGACGGTGAACACTGAAGCTTTCTTT many - TRBJ1-1 TRBV19
CASSQEYRYYGYTF TGTGCCAGCAGCCAAGAGTACAGATACTATGGCTACACCTTC - - TRBJ1-2 TRBV3-1
CATSDLPGQGAHPYNEQFF TGTGCCACCAGTGATCTACCGGGACAGGGGGCTCATCCCTACAATGAGCAGTTCTTC few TRBD1 TRBJ2-1 TRBV24-1
CASSPDLWVTYNEQFF TGTGCCAGCAGCCCGGACTTGTGGGTAACCTACAATGAGCAGTTCTTC many - TRBJ2-1 TRBV5-6
CASGGLAGGLDEQFF TGTGCCAGCGGGGGACTAGCGGGAGGGCTCGATGAGCAGTTCTTC few TRBD2 TRBJ2-1 TRBV6-1
CAGTDQTDYGYTF TGTGCCGGCACTGATCAGACTGACTATGGCTACACCTTC many - TRBJ1-2 TRBV6-1
CASSLARQGPPTTDTQYF TGCGCCAGCAGCTTGGCTAGACAGGGACCGCCGACCACAGATACGCAGTATTTT many TRBD1 TRBJ2-3 TRBV5-1
CASSKLLGHTSSYNSPLHF TGTGCCAGCAGCAAACTCTTAGGACATACAAGCTCCTATAATTCACCCCTCCACTTT many - TRBJ1-6 TRBV21-1
CARRPRGGHYNEQFF TGTGCCAGACGGCCGCGCGGGGGGCATTACAATGAGCAGTTCTTC many TRBD2 TRBJ2-1 TRBV2
CASRPGGGLAEKLFF TGTGCCAGCAGGCCAGGGGGCGGCCTCGCCGAAAAACTGTTTTTT - TRBD1 TRBJ1-4 TRBV12-3/TRBV12-4
CASSLVSGTGSYNEQFF TGCGCCAGCAGCTTGGTATCGGGGACAGGCTCCTACAATGAGCAGTTCTTC many TRBD1 TRBJ2-1 TRBV5-1
CASSSKPGQAKNIQYF TGCGCCAGCAGCTCCAAGCCGGGACAGGCTAAAAACATTCAGTACTTC many TRBD1 TRBJ2-4 TRBV5-1
CASSRLAGVTYNEQFF TGTGCCAGCAGCAGATTAGCGGGAGTAACCTACAATGAGCAGTTCTTC many TRBD2 TRBJ2-1 TRBV3-1
CSANRDRGNIQYF TGCAGTGCCAACCGGGACAGGGGAAACATTCAGTACTTC many TRBD1 TRBJ2-4 TRBV20-1
CASSGQGRGYTF TGTGCCAGCAGCGGTCAAGGGAGAGGCTACACCTTC many - TRBJ1-2 TRBV7-9
CASSLRRVDQPQHF TGTGCCAGCAGTTTAAGGAGGGTAGATCAGCCCCAGCATTTT many - TRBJ1-5 TRBV12-3/TRBV12-4
CASSFAGGAEETQYF TGTGCCAGCAGTTTTGCCGGGGGGGCCGAAGAGACCCAGTACTTC many TRBD2 TRBJ2-5 TRBV12-3/TRBV12-4
CSGEDRGNEKLFF TGCAGTGGGGAAGACAGGGGAAATGAAAAACTGTTTTTT many TRBD1 TRBJ1-4 TRBV20-1
CASSAPRTGENTEAFF TGTGCCAGTAGTGCGCCGAGGACAGGTGAGAACACTGAAGCTTTCTTT few TRBD1 TRBJ1-1 TRBV19
CASSWKPSTDTQYF TGTGCCAGCAGCTGGAAGCCTAGCACAGATACGCAGTATTTT many - TRBJ2-3 TRBV7-2
CSARAGVVREQYF TGCAGTGCTAGGGCCGGAGTCGTTCGCGAGCAGTACTTC many - TRBJ2-7 TRBV20-1
CSARERTRLREQFF TGCAGTGCTAGAGAAAGGACTAGATTGCGCGAGCAGTTCTTC many TRBD2 TRBJ2-1 TRBV20-1
CASSRSHPGQGQETQYF TGTGCCAGCTCACGATCCCACCCAGGCCAGGGACAAGAGACCCAGTACTTC few - TRBJ2-5 TRBV18
CASRIASRDSPLHF TGTGCCAGTAGGATAGCCTCGAGGGATTCACCCCTCCACTTT few - TRBJ1-6 TRBV19
CASSPIQGRGELFF TGTGCCAGCAGCCCTATCCAGGGCCGCGGGGAGCTGTTTTTT few - TRBJ2-2 TRBV7-2
CASSHRLAGDLEQFF TGTGCCAGCAGCCATAGACTAGCGGGAGATCTTGAGCAGTTCTTC many TRBD2 TRBJ2-1 TRBV7-2
CASSFLSTKEQYF TGTGCCAGCAGCTTTCTTTCGACTAAAGAGCAGTACTTC many - TRBJ2-7 TRBV7-2
CASRGAGALDYNEQFF TGCGCCAGCAGGGGGGCGGGGGCCCTTGACTACAATGAGCAGTTCTTC many - TRBJ2-1 TRBV5-1
CASSLFLGTDTQYF TGCGCCAGCAGCTTGTTTCTAGGCACAGATACGCAGTATTTT - - TRBJ2-3 TRBV5-1
CASSHDGVWVYGQSAYNEQFF TGTGCCAGCAGCCACGATGGGGTATGGGTCTATGGACAAAGTGCCTACAATGAGCAGTTCTTC many - TRBJ2-1 TRBV4-2
CSARDRRSKNIQYF TGCAGTGCTAGGGACAGGCGGTCCAAAAACATTCAGTACTTC many TRBD1 TRBJ2-4 TRBV20-1
CASSGGRGGRTGELFF TGTGCCAGCAGCGGAGGCCGGGGGGGGCGCACCGGGGAGCTGTTTTTT few TRBD2 TRBJ2-2 TRBV7-9
CASSLGGLPAGEQYF TGCGCCAGCAGCTTGGGGGGACTTCCGGCTGGTGAGCAGTACTTC many - TRBJ2-7 TRBV5-1
CASSYPRWDPATGELFF TGTGCCAGCAGTTACCCTCGTTGGGACCCCGCCACCGGGGAGCTGTTTTTT many - TRBJ2-2 TRBV6-5
CASSSRIGSEAFF TGTGCCAGCAGCTCGCGTATCGGGAGTGAAGCTTTCTTT many - TRBJ1-1 TRBV28
CSVAGTSGSREQFF TGCAGCGTCGCCGGGACTAGCGGGAGCCGTGAGCAGTTCTTC many TRBD2 TRBJ2-1 TRBV29-1
CSASPVAGATDTQYF TGCAGTGCTAGTCCGGTGGCGGGGGCCACAGATACGCAGTATTTT few - TRBJ2-3 TRBV20-1
CASSLDGPSDEQYF TGTGCCAGCAGCTTAGACGGCCCTAGCGACGAGCAGTACTTC - - TRBJ2-7 TRBV11-3
CASSQLQGVTEAFF TGTGCCAGCAGCCAACTACAGGGTGTAACTGAAGCTTTCTTT many - TRBJ1-1 TRBV3-1
CSALKGNQPQHF TGCAGTGCTCTTAAAGGCAATCAGCCCCAGCATTTT many - TRBJ1-5 TRBV20-1
CASPRGSGDTGELFF TGTGCCAGCCCCAGGGGGAGTGGGGACACCGGGGAGCTGTTTTTT many TRBD1 TRBJ2-2 TRBV7-2
CTSSDPTSCVYGYTF TGCACCAGCAGCGACCCGACTTCCTGCGTCTATGGCTACACCTTC few - TRBJ1-2 TRBV1
CASSYQTRTDSLHF TGTGCCAGCAGTTACCAAACCCGTACGGACTCCCTCCACTTT - - TRBJ1-6 TRBV6-5